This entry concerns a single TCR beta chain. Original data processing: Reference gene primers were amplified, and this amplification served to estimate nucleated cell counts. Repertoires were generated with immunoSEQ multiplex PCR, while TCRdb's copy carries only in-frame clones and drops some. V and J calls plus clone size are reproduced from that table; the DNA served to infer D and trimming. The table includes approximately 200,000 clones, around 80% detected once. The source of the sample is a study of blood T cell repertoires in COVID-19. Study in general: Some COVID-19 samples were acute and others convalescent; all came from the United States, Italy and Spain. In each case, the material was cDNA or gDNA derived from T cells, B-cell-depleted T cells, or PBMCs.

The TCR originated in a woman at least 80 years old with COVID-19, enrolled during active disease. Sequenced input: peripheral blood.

CDR3 residues: CAISESMNTEAFF. CDR3 in DNA: TGTGCCATCAGTGAATCCATGAACACTGAAGCTTTCTTT. V and J are TRBV10-3 and TRBJ1-1, with D uncertain. The CDR3 covers 13 residues. The germline V and J ends were trimmed by 3 bases and 0 bases, with 5 bases remaining between them. Germline loops: CDR1 ENHRY, CDR2 SYGVKD.